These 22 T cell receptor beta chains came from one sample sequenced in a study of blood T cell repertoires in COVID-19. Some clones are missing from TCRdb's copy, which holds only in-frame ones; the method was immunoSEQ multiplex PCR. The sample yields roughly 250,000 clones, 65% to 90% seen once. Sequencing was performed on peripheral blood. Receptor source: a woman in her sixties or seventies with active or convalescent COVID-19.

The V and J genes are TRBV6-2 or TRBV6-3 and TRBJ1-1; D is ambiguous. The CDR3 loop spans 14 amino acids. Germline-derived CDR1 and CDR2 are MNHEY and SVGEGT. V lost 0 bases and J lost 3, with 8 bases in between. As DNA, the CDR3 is TGTGCCAGCAGTTACTCCGCGGGTGACACTGAAGCTTTCTTT. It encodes CASSYSAGDTEAFF.

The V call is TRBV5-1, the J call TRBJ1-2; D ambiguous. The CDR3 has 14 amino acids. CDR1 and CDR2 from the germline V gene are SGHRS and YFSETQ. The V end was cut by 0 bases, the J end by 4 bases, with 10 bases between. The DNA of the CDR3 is TGCGCCAGCAGCTTGGATCGGGGAATCTATGGCTACACCTTC. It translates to CASSLDRGIYGYTF.

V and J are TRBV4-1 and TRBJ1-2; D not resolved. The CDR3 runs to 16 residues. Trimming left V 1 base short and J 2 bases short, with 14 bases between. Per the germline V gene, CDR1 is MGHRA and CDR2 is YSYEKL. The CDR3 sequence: CASSQVWAELNYGYTF. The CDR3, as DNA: TGCGCCAGCAGCCAAGTTTGGGCAGAACTCAACTATGGCTACACCTTC.

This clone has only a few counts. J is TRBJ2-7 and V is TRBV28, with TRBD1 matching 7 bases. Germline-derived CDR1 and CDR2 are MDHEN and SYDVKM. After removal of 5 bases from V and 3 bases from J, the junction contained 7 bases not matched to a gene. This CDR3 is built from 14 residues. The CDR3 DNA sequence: TGTGCCAGCAGTACCCTGACAGGGATCTACGAGCAGTACTTC. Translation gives CASSTLTGIYEQYF.

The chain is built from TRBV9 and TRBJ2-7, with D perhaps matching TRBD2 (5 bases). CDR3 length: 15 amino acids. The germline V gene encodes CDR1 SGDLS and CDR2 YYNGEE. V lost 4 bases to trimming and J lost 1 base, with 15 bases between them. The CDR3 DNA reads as TGTGCCAGCAGCCCGTCAGTCCGGAGGTCCTACGAGCAGTACTTC. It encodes CASSPSVRRSYEQYF.

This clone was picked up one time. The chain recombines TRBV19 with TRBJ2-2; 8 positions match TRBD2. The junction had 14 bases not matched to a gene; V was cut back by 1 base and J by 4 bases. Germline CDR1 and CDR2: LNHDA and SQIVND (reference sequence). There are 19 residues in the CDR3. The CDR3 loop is CASSIGWRGAKLGTGELFF. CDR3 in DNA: TGTGCCAGTAGTATAGGTTGGCGGGGGGCCAAACTGGGCACCGGGGAGCTGTTTTTT. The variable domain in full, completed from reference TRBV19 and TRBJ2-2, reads DGGITQSPKYLFRKEGQNVTLSCEQNLNHDAMYWYRQDPGQGLRLIYYSQIVNDFQKGDIAEGYSVSREKKESFPLTVTSAQKNPTAFYLCASSIGWRGAKLGTGELFFGEGSRLTVL.

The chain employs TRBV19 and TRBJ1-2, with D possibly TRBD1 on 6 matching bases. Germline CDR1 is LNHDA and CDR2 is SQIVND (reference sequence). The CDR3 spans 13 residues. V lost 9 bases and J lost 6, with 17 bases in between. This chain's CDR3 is CASSTWGQDGYTF. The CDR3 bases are TGTGCCAGCTCAACCTGGGGACAAGATGGCTACACCTTC.

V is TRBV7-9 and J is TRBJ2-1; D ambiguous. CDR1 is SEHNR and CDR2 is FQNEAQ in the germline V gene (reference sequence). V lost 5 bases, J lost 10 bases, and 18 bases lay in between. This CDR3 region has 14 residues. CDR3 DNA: TGTGCCAGCAGCCCCCGGTCCAGACCGAGGGAGCAGTTCTTC. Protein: CASSPRSRPREQFF.

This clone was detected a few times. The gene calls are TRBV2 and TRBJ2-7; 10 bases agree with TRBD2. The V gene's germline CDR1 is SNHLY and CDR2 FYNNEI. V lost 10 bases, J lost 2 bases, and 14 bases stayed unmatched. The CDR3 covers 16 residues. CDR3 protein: CAKSRASGGRTYEQYF. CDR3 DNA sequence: TGTGCCAAAAGCAGGGCTAGCGGGGGACGTACCTACGAGCAGTACTTC. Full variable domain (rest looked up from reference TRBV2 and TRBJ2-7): EPEVTQTPSHQVTQMGQEVILRCVPISNHLYFYWYRQILGQKVEFLVSFYNNEISEKSEIFDDQFSVERPDGSNFTLKIRSTKLEDSAMYFCAKSRASGGRTYEQYFGPGTRLTVT.

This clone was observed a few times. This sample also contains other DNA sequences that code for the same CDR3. In DNA, the CDR3 is TGTGCCAGCAGCTTCGGGAGGAACACTGAAGCTTTCTTT. This codes for CASSFGRNTEAFF. The rearrangement links TRBV5-6 to TRBJ1-1; D not certain. The CDR3 has 13 amino acids. The V end was cut by 2 bases, the J end by 1 base, with 6 bases between. Per the germline V gene, CDR1 is SGHDT and CDR2 is YYEEEE.

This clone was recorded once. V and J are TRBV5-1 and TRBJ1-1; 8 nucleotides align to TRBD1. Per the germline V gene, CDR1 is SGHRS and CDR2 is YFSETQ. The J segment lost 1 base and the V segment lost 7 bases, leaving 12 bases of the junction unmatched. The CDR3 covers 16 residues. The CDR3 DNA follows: TGCGCCAGCGGCTCCGCAGGGGGCGGGGGGAACACTGAAGCTTTCTTT. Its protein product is CASGSAGGGGNTEAFF.

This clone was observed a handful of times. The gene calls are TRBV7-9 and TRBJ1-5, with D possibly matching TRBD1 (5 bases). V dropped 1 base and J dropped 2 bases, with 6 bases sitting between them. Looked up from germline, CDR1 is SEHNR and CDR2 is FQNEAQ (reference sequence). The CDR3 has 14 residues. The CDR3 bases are TGTGCCAGCAGCTTAGAAGGGGGCAATCAGCCCCAGCATTTT. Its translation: CASSLEGGNQPQHF.

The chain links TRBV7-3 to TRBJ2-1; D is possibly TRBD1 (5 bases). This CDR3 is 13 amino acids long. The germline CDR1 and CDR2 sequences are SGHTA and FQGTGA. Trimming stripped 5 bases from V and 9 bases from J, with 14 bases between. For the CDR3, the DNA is TGTGCCAGCAGCCCCACGGCAGGGTTTGAGCAGTTCTTC. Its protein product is CASSPTAGFEQFF.

The CDR3 sequence: CASSARQVPLNYGYTF. The CDR3 DNA follows: TGTGCCAGCAGCGCTCGACAGGTTCCCCTTAACTATGGCTACACCTTC. The chain joins TRBV6-2 or TRBV6-3 to TRBJ1-2; D is perhaps TRBD1 (6 bases). CDR1 and CDR2 from the germline V gene are MNHEY and SVGEGT. V lost 6 bases and J lost 1, with 18 bases in between. CDR3 length equals 16 residues.

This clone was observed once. The CDR3 here is CAKTSGLGETQYF. The CDR3, as DNA: TGTGCCAAAACGTCAGGGCTGGGAGAGACCCAGTACTTC. The chain joins TRBV19 to TRBJ2-5; D is possibly TRBD1 (5 bases). The CDR3 contains 13 residues. Deletions cut 10 bases from V and 4 bases from J, with 16 bases between. CDR1 LNHDA and CDR2 SQIVND come from the germline V gene (reference sequence).

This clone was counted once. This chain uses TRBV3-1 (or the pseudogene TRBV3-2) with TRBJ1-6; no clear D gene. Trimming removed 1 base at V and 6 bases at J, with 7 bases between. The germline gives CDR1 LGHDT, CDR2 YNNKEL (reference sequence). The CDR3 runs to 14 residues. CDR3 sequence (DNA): TGTGCCAGCAGCCAAGCACAGTCTAATTCACCCCTCCACTTT. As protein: CASSQAQSNSPLHF.

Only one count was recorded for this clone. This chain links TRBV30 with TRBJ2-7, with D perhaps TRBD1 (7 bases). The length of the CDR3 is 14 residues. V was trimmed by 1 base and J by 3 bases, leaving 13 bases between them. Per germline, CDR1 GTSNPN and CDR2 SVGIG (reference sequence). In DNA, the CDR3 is TGTGCCTGGAGTGGCGGGACAGCCTACTACGAGCAGTACTTC. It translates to CAWSGGTAYYEQYF.

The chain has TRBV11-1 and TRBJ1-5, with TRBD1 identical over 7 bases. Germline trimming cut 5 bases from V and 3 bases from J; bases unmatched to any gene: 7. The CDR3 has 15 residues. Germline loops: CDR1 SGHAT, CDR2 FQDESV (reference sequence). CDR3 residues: CASSPSGQPNQPQHF. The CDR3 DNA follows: TGTGCCAGCAGCCCATCGGGACAGCCCAATCAGCCCCAGCATTTT.

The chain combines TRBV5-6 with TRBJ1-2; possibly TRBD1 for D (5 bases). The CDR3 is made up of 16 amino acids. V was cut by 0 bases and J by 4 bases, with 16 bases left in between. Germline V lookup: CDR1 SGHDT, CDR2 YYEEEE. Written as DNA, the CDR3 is TGTGCCAGCAGCTTGGCCCCAGGGAGGGGTAGCTATGGCTACACCTTC. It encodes CASSLAPGRGSYGYTF. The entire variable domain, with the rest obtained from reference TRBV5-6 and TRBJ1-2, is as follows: DAGVTQSPTHLIKTRGQQVTLRCSPKSGHDTVSWYQQALGQGPQFIFQYYEEEERQRGNFPDRFSGHQFPNYSSELNVNALLLGDSALYLCASSLAPGRGSYGYTFGSGTRLTVV.

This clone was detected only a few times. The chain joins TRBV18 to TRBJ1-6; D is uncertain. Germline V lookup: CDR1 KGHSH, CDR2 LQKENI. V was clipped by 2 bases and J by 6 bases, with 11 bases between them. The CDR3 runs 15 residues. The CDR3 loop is CASSPSPDLNSPLHF. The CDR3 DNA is TGTGCCAGCTCACCAAGTCCAGATCTTAATTCACCCCTCCACTTT.

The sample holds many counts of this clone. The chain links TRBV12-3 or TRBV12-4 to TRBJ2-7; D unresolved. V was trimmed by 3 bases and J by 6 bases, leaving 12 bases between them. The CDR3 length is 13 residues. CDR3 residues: CASSFGRPSEQYF. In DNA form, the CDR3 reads TGTGCCAGCAGTTTTGGCAGGCCGTCCGAGCAGTACTTC.

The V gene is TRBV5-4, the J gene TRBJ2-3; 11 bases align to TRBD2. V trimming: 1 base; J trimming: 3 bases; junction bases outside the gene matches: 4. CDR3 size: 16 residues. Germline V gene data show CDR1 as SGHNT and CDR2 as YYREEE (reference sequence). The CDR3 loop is CASSLRGTSGTDTQYF. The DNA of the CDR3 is TGTGCCAGCAGCTTGAGGGGGACTAGCGGAACAGATACGCAGTATTTT.